A selection of T cell receptor beta chains follows, all from one sample in a study of shared clonotypes between healthy human individuals. Method: immunoSEQ multiplex PCR; TCRdb's copy keeps in-frame clones and lacks some. The repertoire includes roughly 2,300,000 clones, just under 95% of them detected once, and approximately 0.4% sits in the top ten. Sample: naive CD4+ T cells from PBMCs. These receptors came from a man between 18 and 29 years old in good health. Some clones in this sample may be carry-over from other donors' samples. CDR3s include the opening cysteine and the closing phenylalanine or tryptophan. The D gene is left open where the match is weak. The size of a clone is reported for some rows only, either as once, few or many, or as a class for expanded clones.

TRBV5-5	TRBD1	TRBJ2-7	.	CASRRGQASYEQYF	TGTGCCAGCAGGAGGGGACAGGCCTCCTACGAGCAGTACTTC
TRBV28	.	TRBJ2-7	.	CASSKPGPYEQYF	TGTGCCAGCTCTAAGCCAGGGCCCTACGAGCAGTACTTC
TRBV5-1	.	TRBJ2-6	.	CASSPVWDSGANVLTF	TGCGCCAGCAGCCCTGTATGGGACTCTGGGGCCAACGTCCTGACTTTC
TRBV7-9	TRBD1	TRBJ1-2	.	CASSPATGVDGYTF	TGTGCCAGCAGCCCAGCAACAGGGGTGGATGGCTACACCTTC
TRBV14	.	TRBJ2-5	.	CASSQGQWETQYF	TGTGCCAGCAGCCAAGGCCAATGGGAGACCCAGTACTTC
TRBV2	.	TRBJ2-3	once	CASTPWDSTDTQYF	TGTGCCAGCACCCCATGGGACAGCACAGATACGCAGTATTTT
TRBV7-9	.	TRBJ1-1	once	CASSFGGASTEAFF	TGTGCCAGCAGCTTTGGGGGTGCTAGCACTGAAGCTTTCTTT
TRBV18	.	TRBJ1-4	.	CASSPLAATNEKLFF	TGTGCCAGCTCACCTCTGGCTGCAACTAATGAAAAACTGTTTTTT
TRBV4-1	TRBD1	TRBJ2-7	.	CASSQDPGQGYEQYF	TGCGCCAGCAGCCAAGATCCGGGACAGGGTTACGAGCAGTACTTC
TRBV7-8	.	TRBJ1-1	.	CASSLVGGNTEAFF	TGTGCCAGCAGCTTAGTGGGCGGGAACACTGAAGCTTTCTTT
TRBV2	.	TRBJ1-2	.	CASEAAGYGYTF	TGTGCCAGCGAGGCGGCAGGGTATGGCTACACCTTC
TRBV28	.	TRBJ1-3	.	CASRAGGGGNTIYF	TGTGCCAGCAGGGCGGGTGGAGGAGGAAACACCATATATTTT
TRBV4-1	TRBD2	TRBJ2-1	once	CASTRGRTSYNEQFF	TGCGCCAGCACCCGCGGGAGGACTTCTTACAATGAGCAGTTCTTC
TRBV5-1	.	TRBJ2-5	.	CASSSQGNGETQYF	TGCGCCAGCAGCTCGCAGGGTAACGGGGAGACCCAGTACTTC
TRBV7-7	TRBD2	TRBJ2-3	.	CASSSTLIAGGGADTQYF	TGTGCCAGCAGCTCCACACTAATAGCGGGAGGTGGAGCAGATACGCAGTATTTT
TRBV6-1	.	TRBJ2-7	.	CASSEYKGKSGSYEQYF	TGTGCCAGCAGTGAATATAAAGGGAAATCGGGGTCCTACGAGCAGTACTTC
TRBV27	TRBD1	TRBJ1-2	.	CASSLDRTYGYTF	TGTGCCAGCAGTTTGGACAGGACTTATGGCTACACCTTC
TRBV7-2	.	TRBJ2-7	.	CASSLDLLGPYEQYF	TGTGCCAGCAGCTTAGACTTGCTCGGACCCTACGAGCAGTACTTC
TRBV5-4	.	TRBJ2-6	once	CASSADNSGANVLTF	TGTGCCAGCAGCGCCGACAACTCTGGGGCCAACGTCCTGACTTTC
TRBV5-4	.	TRBJ2-7	.	CASSRGGIRTYEQYF	TGTGCCAGCAGCCGAGGGGGTATTAGAACCTACGAGCAGTACTTC
TRBV6-1	.	TRBJ1-1	few	CASMRTVNTEAFF	TGTGCCAGCATGAGGACGGTGAACACTGAAGCTTTCTTT
TRBV28	.	TRBJ2-2	.	CASSFLDDTGELFF	TGTGCCAGCAGTTTCCTCGATGACACCGGGGAGCTGTTTTTT
TRBV2	.	TRBJ1-1	.	CASSVENHDTEAFF	TGTGCCAGCAGTGTCGAGAATCATGACACTGAAGCTTTCTTT
TRBV6-6	.	TRBJ2-7	.	CASSLGIGNEQYF	TGTGCCAGCAGTCTGGGTATTGGCAACGAGCAGTACTTC
TRBV30	TRBD1	TRBJ1-1	.	CAWSSTGGAEAFF	TGTGCCTGGAGCTCTACAGGGGGGGCTGAAGCTTTCTTT
TRBV5-8	TRBD1	TRBJ1-5	once	CASRRQGSNQPQHF	TGTGCCAGCAGACGACAGGGGTCCAATCAGCCCCAGCATTTT
TRBV4-1	TRBD2	TRBJ2-3	.	CASSQEGGADTQYF	TGCGCCAGCAGCCAAGAGGGAGGGGCAGATACGCAGTATTTT
TRBV4-1	TRBD1	TRBJ1-2	.	CASSSPGQLTEGYTF	TGCGCCAGCAGCTCGCCGGGACAGCTTACGGAGGGCTACACCTTC
TRBV28	.	TRBJ2-7	once	CASSPASGWGDEQYF	TGTGCCAGCAGCCCCGCCTCGGGGTGGGGGGACGAGCAGTACTTC
TRBV27	TRBD1	TRBJ2-7	.	CASSFRTGSSYEQYF	TGTGCCAGCAGTTTCAGGACAGGAAGCTCCTACGAGCAGTACTTC
TRBV12-5	TRBD2	TRBJ2-2	.	CASGIARPAGGPRELFF	TGTGCTAGTGGCATTGCCCGGCCAGCGGGAGGGCCAAGGGAGCTGTTTTTT
TRBV7-2	.	TRBJ2-7	.	CASSLRGVEQYF	TGTGCCAGCAGCCTCAGGGGGGTCGAGCAGTACTTC
TRBV28	TRBD1	TRBJ1-1	.	CASSSLLTGQLNTEAFF	TGTGCCAGCAGTTCGTTACTCACGGGACAGTTGAACACTGAAGCTTTCTTT
TRBV4-1	.	TRBJ1-3	.	CASSLGTYSGNTIYF	TGCGCCAGCAGCCTCGGGACTTACTCTGGAAACACCATATATTTT
TRBV28	.	TRBJ2-2	.	CGSRWGTGELFF	TGTGGAAGTAGGTGGGGCACCGGGGAGCTGTTTTTT
TRBV4-2	TRBD2	TRBJ2-7	.	CASSQTSGSSYEQYF	TGTGCCAGCAGCCAGACTAGCGGGAGCTCCTACGAGCAGTACTTC
TRBV4-1	.	TRBJ1-6	.	CASSQASGWSSPLHF	TGCGCCAGCAGCCAAGCCAGCGGGTGGAGTTCACCCCTCCACTTT
TRBV2	.	TRBJ1-2	few	CASSGDSYGYTF	TGTGCCAGCAGTGGAGACAGTTATGGCTACACCTTC
TRBV25-1	.	TRBJ1-2	.	CASSELGAGGYTF	TGTGCCAGCAGTGAATTAGGAGCTGGCGGCTACACCTTC
TRBV5-1	.	TRBJ1-1	.	CASSLLEGANTEAFF	TGCGCCAGCAGCTTGTTGGAAGGGGCAAATACTGAAGCTTTCTTT
TRBV15	TRBD1	TRBJ1-5	.	CATSREGTGFQPQHF	TGTGCCACCAGCAGAGAGGGGACAGGGTTTCAGCCCCAGCATTTT
TRBV11-3	.	TRBJ2-3	.	CASSLGMGTGSTDTQYF	TGTGCCAGCAGCTTAGGAATGGGGACTGGGAGCACAGATACGCAGTATTTT
TRBV5-1	.	TRBJ1-5	once	CASSFAENQPQHF	TGCGCCAGCAGCTTTGCGGAGAATCAGCCCCAGCATTTT
TRBV18	.	TRBJ2-1	once	CASSDPRDPPADYNEQFF	TGTGCCAGCTCAGATCCCCGGGACCCCCCGGCGGATTACAATGAGCAGTTCTTC
TRBV5-1	.	TRBJ2-1	.	CASSPGTLSDYNEQFF	TGCGCCAGCAGCCCCGGCACACTGTCGGACTACAATGAGCAGTTCTTC
TRBV5-4	.	TRBJ1-2	.	CASSSQGRSYGYTF	TGTGCCAGCAGCTCTCAGGGAAGGTCGTATGGCTACACCTTC
TRBV9	TRBD2	TRBJ2-5	.	CASSDGLARETQYF	TGTGCCAGCAGCGATGGACTAGCAAGAGAGACCCAGTACTTC
TRBV29-1	.	TRBJ1-1	.	CSVDWGGSMNTEAFF	TGCAGCGTTGATTGGGGGGGAAGCATGAACACTGAAGCTTTCTTT
TRBV19	TRBD1	TRBJ1-5	.	CASSIQGGGNQPQHF	TGTGCCAGTAGTATTCAGGGGGGGGGCAATCAGCCCCAGCATTTT
TRBV7-9	.	TRBJ2-6	.	CASTSGASGANVLTF	TGTGCCAGCACCTCCGGGGCATCTGGGGCCAACGTCCTGACTTTC
TRBV5-1	.	TRBJ2-5	.	CASSLGVSQETQYF	TGCGCCAGCAGCTTGGGCGTCAGCCAAGAGACCCAGTACTTC
TRBV5-1	.	TRBJ1-1	.	CASSVGGTDTEAFF	TGCGCCAGCAGTGTGGGGGGAACGGACACTGAAGCTTTCTTT
TRBV4-2	TRBD2	TRBJ2-7	.	CASSQGLLAGHSYEQYF	TGTGCCAGCAGCCAAGGGCTCCTAGCGGGACACTCCTACGAGCAGTACTTC
TRBV5-1	.	TRBJ2-5	.	CASSLAGTTQETQYF	TGCGCCAGCAGCTTGGCCGGGACAACCCAAGAGACCCAGTACTTC
TRBV27	.	TRBJ2-7	.	CASSSAKRATYEQYF	TGTGCCAGCAGTTCCGCTAAGCGGGCCACCTACGAGCAGTACTTC
TRBV9	TRBD2	TRBJ2-1	.	CASSAYSGRADNEQFF	TGTGCCAGCAGCGCTTATAGCGGGAGAGCCGACAATGAGCAGTTCTTC